A selection of T cell receptor beta chains follows, all from one sample in a study of blood T cell repertoires in COVID-19. Data came from immunoSEQ multiplex PCR; TCRdb stores just in-frame clones and leaves some out. The table includes 250,000 to 300,000 clones, approximately 91% detected once. Material for sequencing was PBMCs or T cells enriched from blood (not recorded which). Every receptor here comes from a woman aged 40 to 50 with acute COVID-19. Each CDR3 is given with its conserved first and last residue. The D gene is left open where the match is weak.

TRBD2	TRBV18	TRBJ2-7	15	CASSPTSGGSYEQYF	TGTGCCAGCTCACCAACTAGCGGGGGATCCTACGAGCAGTACTTC
TRBD1	TRBV2	TRBJ1-4	15	CASSEGSGGREKLFF	TGTGCCAGCAGTGAAGGCTCAGGGGGCAGGGAAAAACTGTTTTTT
-	TRBV6-1	TRBJ1-1	11	CASSEALLAFF	TGTGCCAGCAGTGAAGCGCTATTAGCTTTCTTT
-	TRBV27	TRBJ1-6	13	CASSLTGSSPLHF	TGTGCCAGCAGTTTAACGGGGAGTTCACCCCTCCACTTT
-	TRBV18	TRBJ2-7	14	CASSLGALTYEQYF	TGTGCCAGCTCTCTGGGGGCCCTGACCTACGAGCAGTACTTC
TRBD1	TRBV27	TRBJ2-7	13	CASRRTGTYEQYF	TGTGCCAGCAGGAGGACAGGGACCTACGAGCAGTACTTC
-	TRBV19	TRBJ2-2	15	CASSPQGSNTGELFF	TGTGCCAGTAGTCCTCAGGGATCGAACACCGGGGAGCTGTTTTTT
TRBD1	TRBV30	TRBJ1-2	16	CAWSEPAGTGVYGYTF	TGTGCCTGGAGTGAACCAGCCGGGACAGGGGTCTATGGCTACACCTTC
-	TRBV2	TRBJ2-2	14	CASSDTGNTGELFF	TGTGCCAGCAGTGATACGGGGAACACCGGGGAGCTGTTTTTT
TRBD2	TRBV7-9	TRBJ2-7	16	CASSLGGTQGLWEQYF	TGTGCCAGCAGCCTGGGGGGGACCCAGGGTTTGTGGGAGCAGTACTTC
TRBD2	TRBV7-7	TRBJ2-1	15	CASSFALAADNEQFF	TGTGCTAGCAGCTTCGCCCTAGCGGCTGACAATGAGCAGTTCTTC
TRBD1	TRBV13	TRBJ1-2	14	CASSSQGISYGYTF	TGTGCCAGCAGCTCACAGGGGATTAGCTATGGCTACACCTTC